Sequencing of this TCR beta chain was carried out in a study of T-cell reconstitution after alpha-beta-depleted transplantation in children. Details on this clonotype: Its cognate antigen is unknown.

The TCRbeta library incorporated unique molecular identifiers. TCRdb analysed the PCR reads with MiXCR anew, one entry per CDR3 protein. The profile shows some 550,000 distinct CDR3 sequences, roughly 24% of them singletons. Study-wide results and caveats: Recipient T cells and thymic progenitors that survived were the source of the high TCRbeta diversity seen at day 60 in some patients. In patients about two months after transplant, alpha-beta T cells reportedly arose from several hundred expanded graft clones.

V was cut by 3 bases and J by 7 bases, with 10 bases left in between. Germline V gives CDR1 DFQATT, CDR2 SNEGSKA (reference sequence). The CDR3 sequence is 12 residues long. The sequencing used PBMCs, mostly from graft donor cells, collected 360 days after TCRalphabeta/CD19-depleted stem cell transplant. The receptor was derived from a boy in the first two years of life who had a stem cell transplant for acute myeloid leukemia, so the T cells may come from the graft donor. The chain is built from TRBV20-1 and TRBJ2-1; tentatively, D is TRBD2 (5 bases). The DNA for the CDR3 is TGCAGTGCTAGTGCGCGGGTAAATGAGCAGTTCTTC. It specifies CSASARVNEQFF.